The following is a T cell receptor beta chain sequence with its context. Each CDR3 protein gets one entry after TCRdb re-called the RT-PCR reads with MiXCR. This table holds about 680,000 distinct CDR3 sequences, approximately 15% found once. V lost 4 bases and J 2 bases, leaving 6 bases between the germline ends. Germline V gene lookup returns CDR1 MNHNS and CDR2 SASEGT. The length of the CDR3 is 14 residues. Material: memory CD4+ T cells from blood. The chain carries TRBV6-1 and TRBJ1-6; D is perhaps TRBD1 (5 bases). The TCR was taken from a female donor in good health, serving as a healthy control. In nucleotides, the CDR3 is TGTGCCAGCAGTGCGGGACCCTATAATTCACCCCTCCACTTT. It codes for CASSAGPYNSPLHF.